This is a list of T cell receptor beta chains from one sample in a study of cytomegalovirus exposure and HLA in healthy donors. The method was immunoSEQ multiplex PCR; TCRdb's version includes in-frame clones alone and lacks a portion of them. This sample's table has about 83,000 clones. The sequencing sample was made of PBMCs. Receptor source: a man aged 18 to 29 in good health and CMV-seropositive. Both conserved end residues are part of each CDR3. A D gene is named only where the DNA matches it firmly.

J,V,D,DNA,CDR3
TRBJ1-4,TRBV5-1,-,TGCGCCAGCAGCTTGGCAGGAAGCAATGAAAAACTGTTTTTT,CASSLAGSNEKLFF
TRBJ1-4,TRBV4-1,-,TGCGCCAGCAGCCAAGAGGGAAGGCGGGCAACTAATGAAAAACTGTTTTTT,CASSQEGRRATNEKLFF
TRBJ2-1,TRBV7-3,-,TGTGCCAGCAGCTTCTTGCAGGGCATGGCCTACAATGAGCAGTTCTTC,CASSFLQGMAYNEQFF
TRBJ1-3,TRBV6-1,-,TGTGCCAGCAGTGAATTGAGCTCTGGAAACACCATATATTTT,CASSELSSGNTIYF
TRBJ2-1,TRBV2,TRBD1,TGTGCCAGCAGTGTCCCCCCTCCAGGGGGCAAGGACAGTGAGCAGTTCTTC,CASSVPPPGGKDSEQFF
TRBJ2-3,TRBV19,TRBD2,TGTGCCAGTAGTACCCGTCCCGGGACTAGCGGGGGGGTGGATACGCAGTATTTT,CASSTRPGTSGGVDTQYF
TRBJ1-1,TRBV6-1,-,TGTGCCAGCAGTGAAGGGGCAGGGAAAATGAACACTGAAGCTTTCTTT,CASSEGAGKMNTEAFF
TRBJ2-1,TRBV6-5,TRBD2,TGTGCCAGCTCGACGGGACTAGCCTACAATGAGCAGTTCTTC,CASSTGLAYNEQFF
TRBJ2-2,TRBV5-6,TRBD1,TGTGCCAGCAGGGGACAGGGGAACACCGGGGAGCTGTTTTTT,CASRGQGNTGELFF
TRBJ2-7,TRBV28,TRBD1,TGTGCCAGCAGGAATACAGGGGGCGGCGACGAGCAGTACTTC,CASRNTGGGDEQYF
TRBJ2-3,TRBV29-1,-,TGCAGCGACAGGGCCGATACGCAGTATTTT,CSDRADTQYF
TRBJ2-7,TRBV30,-,TGTGCCTGGAGCGCAGGGGATAAGGACGAGCAGTACTTC,CAWSAGDKDEQYF
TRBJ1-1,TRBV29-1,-,TGCAGCGCTGTGGAGGGTCGGACTGAAGCTTTCTTT,CSAVEGRTEAFF
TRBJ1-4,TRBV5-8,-,TGTGCCGTTCCAGGGAATAGGGAAAAACTGTTTTTT,CAVPGNREKLFF
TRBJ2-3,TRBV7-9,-,TGTGCCAGCACCAACAGCCCAAATACGCAGTATTTT,CASTNSPNTQYF
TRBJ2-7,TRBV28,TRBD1,TGTGCCAGCAGTTTATTTGTAGGGGGCTCGATCTACGAGCAGTACTTC,CASSLFVGGSIYEQYF
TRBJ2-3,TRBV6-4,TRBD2,TGTGCCAGCAGTCTGGGACTAGCGGGAGGTGCAGATACGCAGTATTTT,CASSLGLAGGADTQYF
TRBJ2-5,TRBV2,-,TGTGCCAGCAGCGCCCGGGCGTCGGGGGAGACCCAGTACTTC,CASSARASGETQYF
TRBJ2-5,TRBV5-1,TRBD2,TGCGCCAGCAGCCCCGGGGGACTAGGGCAGGAGACCCAGTACTTC,CASSPGGLGQETQYF
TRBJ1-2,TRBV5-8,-,TGTGCCAGCAGCTTGGCGGGTCAGAACTATGGCTACACCTTC,CASSLAGQNYGYTF
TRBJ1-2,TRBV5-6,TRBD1,TGTGCCAGCAGCCATCCCCGGACAGGGGATGTAGGCTACACCTTC,CASSHPRTGDVGYTF
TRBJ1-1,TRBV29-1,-,TGCGGCGGGCGGGACACTGAAGCTTTCTTT,CGGRDTEAFF
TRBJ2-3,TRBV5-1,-,TGCGCCAGCAGCTTGAGGGCAGGGGGAGGACTAAGCACAGATACGCAGTATTTT,CASSLRAGGGLSTDTQYF
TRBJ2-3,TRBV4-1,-,TGCGCCAGCAGCGAATGGGGGGAAGATACGCAGTATTTT,CASSEWGEDTQYF
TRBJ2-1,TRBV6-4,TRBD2,TGTGCCAGCAGTGAAAGCGGGGGGGCCAATGAGCAGTTCTTC,CASSESGGANEQFF
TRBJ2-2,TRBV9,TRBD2,TGTGCCAGCAGCGTAGTGGGGACTAGCGGGACCGGGGAGCTGTTTTTT,CASSVVGTSGTGELFF
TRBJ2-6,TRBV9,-,TGTGCCAGCAGTCGGACTGATACCCTGACTTTC,CASSRTDTLTF
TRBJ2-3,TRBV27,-,TGTGCCAGCAGGGCTCGGCTAGCCCTAGGCGCAGATACGCAGTATTTT,CASRARLALGADTQYF
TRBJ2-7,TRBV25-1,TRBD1,TGTGCCAGCAGCCCTAGACAGGGGGCGGGCTACGAGCAGTACTTC,CASSPRQGAGYEQYF
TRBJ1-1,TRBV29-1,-,TGCAGCGTTGAGTCGATGATGCGTGGTGGAGCTTTCTTT,CSVESMMRGGAFF
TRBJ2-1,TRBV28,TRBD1,TGTGCCAGCAGCCTCCTTTACAGGGGCAATGAGCAGTTCTTC,CASSLLYRGNEQFF
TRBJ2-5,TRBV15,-,TGTGCCACCAGCCGCAGGACAGTCCAAGAGACCCAGTACTTC,CATSRRTVQETQYF
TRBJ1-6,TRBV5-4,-,TGTGCCAGCAGCCGTGACAGTTCACCCCTCCACTTT,CASSRDSSPLHF
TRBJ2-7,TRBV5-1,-,TGCGCCAGCAGCTTGGTGGCAGGGTCCACCTACGAGCAGTACTTC,CASSLVAGSTYEQYF
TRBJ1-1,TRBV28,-,TGTGCCATCCGGGGGGGGTGGACGAACACTGAAGCTTTCTTT,CAIRGGWTNTEAFF
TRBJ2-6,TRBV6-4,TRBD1,TGTGCCAGCAGTGGGGGACAGGGGGGGGCCAACGTCCTGACTTTC,CASSGGQGGANVLTF
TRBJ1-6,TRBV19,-,TGTGCCAGTACCCCCGGGACAACCAATTCACCCCTCCACTTT,CASTPGTTNSPLHF
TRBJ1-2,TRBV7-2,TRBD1,TGTGCCAGCAGCTTAATTCCGGGACAGTTTAACTATGGCTACACCTTC,CASSLIPGQFNYGYTF
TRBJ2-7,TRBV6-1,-,TGTGCCAGCAGTGAAGCCAATTGGGCAGTTTACGAGCAGTACTTC,CASSEANWAVYEQYF
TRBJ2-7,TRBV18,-,TGTGCCAGCTCACCACCCTCAGGGCGACCCTCCGAGCAGTACTTC,CASSPPSGRPSEQYF
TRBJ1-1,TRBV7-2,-,TGTGCCAGCAGCTTAGGGGCTTTCGGGAACACTGAAGCTTTCTTT,CASSLGAFGNTEAFF